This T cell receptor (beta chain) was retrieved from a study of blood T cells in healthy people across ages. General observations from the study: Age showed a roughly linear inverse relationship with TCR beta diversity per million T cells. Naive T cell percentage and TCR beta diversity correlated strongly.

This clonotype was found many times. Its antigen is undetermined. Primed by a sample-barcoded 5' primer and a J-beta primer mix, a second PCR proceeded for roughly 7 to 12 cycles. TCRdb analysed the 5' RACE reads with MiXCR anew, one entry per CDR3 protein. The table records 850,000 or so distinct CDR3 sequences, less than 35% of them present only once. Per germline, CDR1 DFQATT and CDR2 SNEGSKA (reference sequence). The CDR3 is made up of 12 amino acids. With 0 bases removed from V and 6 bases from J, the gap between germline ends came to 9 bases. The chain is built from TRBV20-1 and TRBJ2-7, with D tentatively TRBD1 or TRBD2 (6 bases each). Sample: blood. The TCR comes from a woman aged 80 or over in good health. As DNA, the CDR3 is TGCAGTGCTAGAGAACAGGGAGGCGAGCAGTACTTC. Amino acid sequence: CSAREQGGEQYF.